The 13 T cell receptor beta chains reported below all come from one sample, sequenced in a study of sequential checkpoint blockade in melanoma. Treatment defined: randomized to nivolumab then ipilimumab (arm A) or the reverse (arm B). Profiled with immunoSEQ multiplex PCR; TCRdb holds only in-frame clones, not every one. Among roughly 16,000 clones listed, over 60% were seen once. The input for sequencing was CD8+ T cells sorted from blood (inferred from file names), taken from a patient given nivolumab and ipilimumab in sequence. All receptors derive from a human donor with melanoma.

The V call is TRBV13, the J call TRBJ2-5; no definite D call. The DNA end lines up better with TRBJ2-7; the J call may be wrong. CDR1 and CDR2 from the germline V gene are PRHDT and FYEKMQ (reference sequence). CDR3 length: 14 residues. CDR3 residues: CASSPQQRTYEQYF. The CDR3 DNA reads as TGTGCCAGCAGCCCCCAACAGAGAACCTACGAGCAGTACTTC.

This clone was seen more than once but under ten times. The chain is built from TRBV6-6 and TRBJ1-2; D possibly corresponds to TRBD1 (5 bases). Germline V gene sequence: CDR1 MNHNY, CDR2 SVGAGI (reference sequence). The V end lost 3 bases, the J end lost 6 bases, and 8 bases lay between the germline ends. CDR3 size: 12 residues. The CDR3 coding sequence is TGTGCCAGCAGTTATTTAGGGGATGGCTACACCTTC. Residues: CASSYLGDGYTF.

The chain couples TRBV7-3 to TRBJ2-7; perhaps TRBD1 as D (5 bases). This CDR3 contains 14 residues. The V end lost 2 bases, the J end lost 2 bases, and 10 bases lay between the germline ends. Germline V CDR1 and CDR2: SGHTA, FQGTGA. CDR3 in DNA: TGTGCCAGCAGCTTAGCTATGACAGCCTACGAGCAGTACTTC. This sequence encodes CASSLAMTAYEQYF.

This rearrangement joins TRBV11-1 to TRBJ1-1; a possible D gene is TRBD1 (6 bases). V lost 5 bases, J lost 6 bases, and 16 bases lay in between. This CDR3 is 14 amino acids long. Looked up from germline, CDR1 is SGHAT and CDR2 is FQDESV (reference sequence). The CDR3 nucleotides read TGTGCCAGCAGCCCAAGGGGGGAGGGGCCTGAAGCTTTCTTT. This encodes CASSPRGEGPEAFF.

The chain uses TRBV7-9 and TRBJ2-5, with a possible D match to TRBD1 (5 bases). Looked up from germline, CDR1 is SEHNR and CDR2 is FQNEAQ (reference sequence). Trimming left V 4 bases short and J 1 base short, with 10 bases between. The CDR3 loop spans 14 amino acids. The CDR3 coding sequence is TGTGCCAGCAGCTCAGTACAGGTCCAAGAGACCCAGTACTTC. The encoded protein is CASSSVQVQETQYF.

The chain couples TRBV11-2 to TRBJ1-2; D perhaps matches TRBD1 (6 bases). V was shortened by 2 bases and J by 7 bases, with 11 bases between the two germline ends. Germline V gene sequence: CDR1 SGHAT, CDR2 FQNNGV. This CDR3 comprises 13 residues. The CDR3 DNA reads TGTGCCAGCAGCTTAACAGGGTGGGCTGGCTACACCTTC. Its translation is CASSLTGWAGYTF.

The V gene is TRBV7-9, the J gene TRBJ2-5, with D maybe TRBD2 (6 bases). The CDR3 loop spans 17 amino acids. Looked up from germline, CDR1 is SEHNR and CDR2 is FQNEAQ (reference sequence). V shed 1 base and J shed 1 base, with 16 bases lying between them. The CDR3 reads CASSLGGLAESQETQYF. Written as DNA, the CDR3 is TGTGCCAGCAGCTTAGGGGGGTTAGCGGAATCCCAAGAGACCCAGTACTTC.

V and J are TRBV5-5 and TRBJ1-6; perhaps TRBD1 as D (5 bases). Trimming pared 5 bases from V and 7 bases from J, leaving 16 bases between. This CDR3 spans 15 amino acids. Germline CDR1 reads SGHKS; CDR2 reads YYEKEE (reference sequence). In nucleotides, the CDR3 is TGTGCCAGCAGTGACGGTCAGGGAGGGAATTCACCCCTCCACTTT. This sequence encodes CASSDGQGGNSPLHF.

J is TRBJ1-1 and V is TRBV5-4; D gene uncertain. V lost 7 bases and J lost 2, with 12 bases in between. CDR3 length equals 13 residues. CDR1 SGHNT and CDR2 YYREEE come from the germline V gene (reference sequence). CDR3: CASESRENTEAFF. The DNA of the CDR3 is TGTGCCAGCGAATCTCGGGAAAACACTGAAGCTTTCTTT.

This clone appeared a few times. This rearrangement joins TRBV4-3 to TRBJ1-2; D unclear. Germline V gene data show CDR1 as LGHNA and CDR2 as YSLEER. The CDR3 spans 15 residues. The V end was cut by 0 bases, the J end by 4 bases, with 12 bases between. CDR3 protein: CASSQEWGAGYGYTF. CDR3 nucleotides: TGCGCCAGCAGCCAAGAGTGGGGAGCGGGCTATGGCTACACCTTC.

This chain connects TRBV4-3 to TRBJ2-7; possible D gene TRBD2, 5 bases. The CDR3 is made up of 13 amino acids. Germline values: CDR1 LGHNA, CDR2 YSLEER. V was cut by 3 bases and J by 0 bases, with 6 bases left in between. The CDR3 is CASSQGDSYEQYF. CDR3 DNA sequence: TGCGCCAGCAGCCAGGGAGACTCCTACGAGCAGTACTTC.

By sample share, this clone is medium-sized. The V call is TRBV28, the J call TRBJ2-5, with 9 bases matching TRBD1. The trim removed 4 bases at V and 4 bases at J, leaving 13 bases unmatched. The CDR3 is 17 residues long. The germline gives CDR1 MDHEN, CDR2 SYDVKM. The CDR3 sequence is CASSSSGTGTALETQYF. The DNA for the CDR3 is TGTGCCAGCAGTTCTTCCGGGACAGGGACAGCCTTAGAGACCCAGTACTTC. Complete variable domain (other parts from reference TRBV28 and TRBJ2-5): DVKVTQSSRYLVKRTGEKVFLECVQDMDHENMFWYRQDPGLGLRLIYFSYDVKMKEKGDIPEGYSVSREKKERFSLILESASTNQTSMYLCASSSSGTGTALETQYFGPGTRLLVL.

This clone is medium-sized by share. V gene TRBV6-4 combines with J gene TRBJ1-6; D remains ambiguous. This CDR3 region has 14 residues. In germline, CDR1 is MRHNA, CDR2 SNTAGT. V was trimmed by 2 bases and J by 7 bases, leaving 9 bases between them. The CDR3 loop reads CASSDEAGNSPLHF. The CDR3 bases are TGTGCCAGCAGTGACGAGGCCGGGAATTCACCCCTCCACTTT.